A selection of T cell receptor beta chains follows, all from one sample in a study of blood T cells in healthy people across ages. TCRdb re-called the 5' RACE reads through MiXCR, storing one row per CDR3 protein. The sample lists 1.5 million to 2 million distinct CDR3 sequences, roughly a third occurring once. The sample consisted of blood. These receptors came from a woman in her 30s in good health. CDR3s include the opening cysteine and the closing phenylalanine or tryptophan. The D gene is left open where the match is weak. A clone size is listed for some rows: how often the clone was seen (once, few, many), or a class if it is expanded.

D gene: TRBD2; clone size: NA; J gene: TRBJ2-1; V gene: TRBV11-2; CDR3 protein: CASSLVASGRAGQFF; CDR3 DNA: TGTGCCAGCAGCTTAGTGGCTAGCGGGAGGGCCGGGCAGTTCTTC
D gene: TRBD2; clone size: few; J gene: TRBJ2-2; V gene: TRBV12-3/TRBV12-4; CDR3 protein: CASTQAGYSTGELFF; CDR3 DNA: TGTGCCAGCACTCAAGCGGGGTACTCCACCGGGGAGCTGTTTTTT
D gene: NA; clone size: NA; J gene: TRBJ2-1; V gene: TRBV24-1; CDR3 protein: CATSDGDRGLGNEQFF; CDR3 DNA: TGTGCCACCAGTGACGGGGACCGAGGCCTCGGGAATGAGCAGTTCTTC
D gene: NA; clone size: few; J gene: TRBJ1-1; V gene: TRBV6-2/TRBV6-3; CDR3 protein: CASSYSRGATVEAFF; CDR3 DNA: TGTGCCAGCAGTTACTCCCGGGGGGCCACGGTCGAGGCTTTCTTT
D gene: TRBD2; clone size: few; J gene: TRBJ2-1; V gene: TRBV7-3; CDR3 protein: CASSQTSGTFLGEQFF; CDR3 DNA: TGTGCCAGCAGCCAGACTAGCGGGACGTTTCTGGGTGAGCAGTTCTTC
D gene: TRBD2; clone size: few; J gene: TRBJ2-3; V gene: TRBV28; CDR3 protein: CASLGLAGGPEYF; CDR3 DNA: TGTGCCAGCTTAGGACTAGCGGGAGGGCCGGAGTATTTT
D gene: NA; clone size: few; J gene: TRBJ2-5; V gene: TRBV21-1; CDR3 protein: CASSRNQYF; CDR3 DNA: TGTGCCAGCAGCAGAAACCAGTACTTC
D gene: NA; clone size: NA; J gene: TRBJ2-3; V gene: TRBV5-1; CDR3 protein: CASRDKNTDTQYF; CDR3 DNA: TGCGCCAGCCGGGACAAGAACACAGATACGCAGTATTTT
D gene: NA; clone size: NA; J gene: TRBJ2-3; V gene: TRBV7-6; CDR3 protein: CASSLAVLADTQYF; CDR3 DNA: TGTGCCAGCAGCTTAGCGGTACTAGCAGATACGCAGTATTTT
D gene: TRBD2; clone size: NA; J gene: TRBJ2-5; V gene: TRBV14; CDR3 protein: CASSRERKSGTSGRQETQYF; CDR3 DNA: TGTGCCAGCAGCCGAGAACGAAAAAGTGGGACTAGCGGACGCCAAGAGACCCAGTACTTC
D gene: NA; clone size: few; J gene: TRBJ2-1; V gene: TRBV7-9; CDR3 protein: CASSLTSTGNEQFF; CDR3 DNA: TGTGCCAGCAGCTTAACTAGCACGGGCAATGAGCAGTTCTTC
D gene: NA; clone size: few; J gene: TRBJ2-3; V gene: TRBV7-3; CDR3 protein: CASSLMLGSDTQYF; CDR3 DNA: TGTGCCAGCAGCTTAATGCTAGGATCGGATACGCAGTATTTT
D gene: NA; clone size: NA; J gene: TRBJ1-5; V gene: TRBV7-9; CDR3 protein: CASSLGIGNQPQHF; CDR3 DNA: TGTGCCAGCAGCTTAGGTATTGGGAATCAGCCCCAGCATTTT
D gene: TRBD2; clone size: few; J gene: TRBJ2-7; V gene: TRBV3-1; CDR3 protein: CASGSLGLAGAEQYF; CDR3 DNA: TGTGCCAGCGGTTCTCTGGGACTAGCGGGAGCCGAGCAGTACTTC
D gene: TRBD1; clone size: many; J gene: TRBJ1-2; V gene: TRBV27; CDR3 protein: CASKRTGNYGYTF; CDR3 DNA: TGTGCCAGCAAGAGGACAGGGAACTATGGCTACACCTTC
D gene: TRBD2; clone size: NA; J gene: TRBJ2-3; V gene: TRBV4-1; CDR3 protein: CASSQALAGGPYTQYF; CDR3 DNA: TGCGCCAGCAGCCAGGCCCTAGCGGGGGGGCCCTATACGCAGTATTTT
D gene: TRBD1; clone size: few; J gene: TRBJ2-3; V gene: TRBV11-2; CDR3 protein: CASSLYTGGMGADTQYF; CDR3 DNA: TGTGCCAGCAGCTTGTATACAGGGGGCATGGGCGCAGATACGCAGTATTTT
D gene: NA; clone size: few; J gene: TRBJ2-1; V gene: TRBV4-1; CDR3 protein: CASVKGMIGMNEQFF; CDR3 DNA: TGCGCCAGCGTCAAGGGGATGATCGGGATGAATGAGCAGTTCTTC
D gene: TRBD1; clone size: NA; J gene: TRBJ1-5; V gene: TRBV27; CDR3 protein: CAGSPGQGSKPQHF; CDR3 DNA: TGTGCCGGCAGCCCGGGACAGGGGAGCAAGCCCCAGCATTTT
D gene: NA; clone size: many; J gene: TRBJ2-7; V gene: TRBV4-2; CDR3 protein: CASSQEGRGHASYEQYF; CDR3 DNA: TGTGCCAGCAGCCAAGAAGGTCGGGGCCACGCCTCCTACGAGCAGTACTTC
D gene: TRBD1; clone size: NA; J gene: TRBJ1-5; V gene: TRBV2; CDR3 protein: CASRGDRDKVNQPQHF; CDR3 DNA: TGTGCCAGCAGGGGGGACAGGGATAAGGTCAATCAGCCCCAGCATTTT
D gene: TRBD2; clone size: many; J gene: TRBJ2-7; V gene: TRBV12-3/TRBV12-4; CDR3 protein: CASSSPPLLAGGYEQYF; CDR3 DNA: TGTGCCAGCAGCTCTCCCCCCCTGCTAGCGGGAGGATACGAGCAGTACTTC
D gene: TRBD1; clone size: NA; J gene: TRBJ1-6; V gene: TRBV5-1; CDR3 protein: CASSLDDRALGSPLHF; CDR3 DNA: TGCGCCAGCAGCTTGGATGACAGGGCTTTGGGTTCACCCCTCCACTTT
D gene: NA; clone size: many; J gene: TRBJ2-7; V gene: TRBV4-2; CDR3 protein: CASSQEAGSSYEQYF; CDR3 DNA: TGTGCCAGCAGCCAAGAAGCAGGGAGTTCCTACGAGCAGTACTTC
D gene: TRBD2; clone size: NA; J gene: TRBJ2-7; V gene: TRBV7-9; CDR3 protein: CASSLITGGDGSYEQYF; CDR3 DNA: TGTGCCAGCAGCTTGATAACGGGGGGAGACGGCTCCTACGAGCAGTACTTC
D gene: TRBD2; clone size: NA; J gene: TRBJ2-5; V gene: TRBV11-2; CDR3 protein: CASSTILAGGETQYF; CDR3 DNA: TGTGCCAGCAGTACCATCCTAGCGGGGGGAGAGACCCAGTACTTC
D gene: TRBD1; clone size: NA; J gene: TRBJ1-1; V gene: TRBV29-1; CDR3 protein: CSIRQGITEAFF; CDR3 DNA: TGCAGCATACGACAGGGTATAACTGAAGCTTTCTTT
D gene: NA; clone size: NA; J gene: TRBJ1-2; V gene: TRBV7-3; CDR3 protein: CASSLYVGDGYTF; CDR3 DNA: TGTGCCAGCAGCTTATATGTGGGGGATGGCTACACCTTC
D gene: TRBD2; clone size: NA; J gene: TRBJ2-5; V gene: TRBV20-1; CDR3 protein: CSAPLAEQETQYF; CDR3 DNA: TGCAGTGCTCCACTAGCGGAACAAGAGACCCAGTACTTC
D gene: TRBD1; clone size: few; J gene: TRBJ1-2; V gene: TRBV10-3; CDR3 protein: CAINAGTGAPYGYTF; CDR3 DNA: TGTGCCATTAACGCAGGGACAGGGGCTCCCTATGGCTACACCTTC
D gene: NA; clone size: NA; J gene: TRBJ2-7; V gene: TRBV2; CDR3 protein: CASSSPGARDEQYF; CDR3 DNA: TGTGCCAGCAGCTCACCAGGGGCCCGAGACGAGCAGTACTTC
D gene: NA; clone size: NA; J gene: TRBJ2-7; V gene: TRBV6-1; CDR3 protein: CALEGGSYEQYF; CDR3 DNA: TGTGCCCTTGAAGGGGGCTCCTACGAGCAGTACTTC
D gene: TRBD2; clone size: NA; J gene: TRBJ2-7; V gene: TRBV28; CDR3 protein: CASSPGLAGLDEQYF; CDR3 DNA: TGTGCCAGCAGCCCCGGACTAGCGGGGTTGGACGAGCAGTACTTC
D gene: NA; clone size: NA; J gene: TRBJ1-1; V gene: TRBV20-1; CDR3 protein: CSARDSGSSGTEAFF; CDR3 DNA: TGCAGTGCTAGAGATTCGGGCAGTTCGGGCACTGAAGCTTTCTTT
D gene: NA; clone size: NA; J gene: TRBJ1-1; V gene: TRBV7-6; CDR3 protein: CASSLGGPMSTEAFF; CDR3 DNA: TGTGCCAGCAGTTTAGGGGGTCCCATGAGCACTGAAGCTTTCTTT
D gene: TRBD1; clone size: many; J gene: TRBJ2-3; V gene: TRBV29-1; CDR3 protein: CSVEDLRGRADTQYF; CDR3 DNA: TGCAGCGTTGAAGATCTCAGGGGGCGGGCAGATACGCAGTATTTT
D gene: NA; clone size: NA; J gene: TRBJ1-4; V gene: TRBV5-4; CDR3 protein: CASSRQTPNEKLFF; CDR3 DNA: TGTGCCAGCAGCCGACAGACCCCTAATGAAAAACTGTTTTTT
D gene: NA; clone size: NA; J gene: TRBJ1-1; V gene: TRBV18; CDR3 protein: CASSSGSSTEAFF; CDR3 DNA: TGTGCCAGCTCATCAGGGAGTTCCACTGAAGCTTTCTTT
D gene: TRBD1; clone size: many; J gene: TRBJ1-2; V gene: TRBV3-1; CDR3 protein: CASSRQGNYGYTF; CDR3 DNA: TGTGCCAGCAGCCGACAGGGTAACTATGGCTACACCTTC
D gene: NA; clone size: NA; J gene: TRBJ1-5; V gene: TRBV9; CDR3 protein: CASSRDLQEQPQHF; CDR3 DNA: TGTGCCAGCAGCCGGGACCTCCAGGAGCAGCCCCAGCATTTT
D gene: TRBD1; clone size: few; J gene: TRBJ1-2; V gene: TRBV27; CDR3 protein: CASSPGGVDYGYTF; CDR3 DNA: TGTGCCAGCAGTCCAGGGGGGGTTGACTATGGCTACACCTTC
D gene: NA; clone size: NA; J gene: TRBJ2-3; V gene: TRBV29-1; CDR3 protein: CSAWRRSDTQYF; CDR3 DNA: TGCAGCGCTTGGAGACGCTCAGATACGCAGTATTTT
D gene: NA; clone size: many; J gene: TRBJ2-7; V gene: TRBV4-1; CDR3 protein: CASSQEGARSDEQYF; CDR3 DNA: TGCGCCAGCAGCCAAGAGGGGGCCAGGTCGGACGAGCAGTACTTC
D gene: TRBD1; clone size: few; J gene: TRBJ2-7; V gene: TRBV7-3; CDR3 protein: CASSSGQGLEQYF; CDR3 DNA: TGTGCCAGCAGCTCGGGACAGGGGCTCGAGCAGTACTTC
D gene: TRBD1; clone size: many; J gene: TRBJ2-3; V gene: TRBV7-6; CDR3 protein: CASSYEGGPQYF; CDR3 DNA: TGTGCCAGCAGCTACGAAGGGGGCCCCCAGTATTTT
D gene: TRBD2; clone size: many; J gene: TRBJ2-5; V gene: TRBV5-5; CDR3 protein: CASSLTSGGLETQYF; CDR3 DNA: TGTGCCAGCAGCTTAACGAGCGGGGGGTTGGAGACCCAGTACTTC